The T cell receptor (beta chain) described here comes from a study of blood T cell repertoires in COVID-19. Whole-study context: Donors in the United States, Italy and Spain gave samples during acute or convalescent COVID-19. Nucleic acid was either cDNA or gDNA, and it came from T cells, B-cell-depleted T cells, or PBMCs.

Per the study methods: Reference gene primer amplification in the assay estimated nucleated cell counts. Sequenced by immunoSEQ multiplex PCR; TCRdb stores in-frame clones only, minus some. The DNA was the basis for D and trimming; V, J and clone size are from that table. The data hold around 170,000 clones, with around 86% observed a single time. CDR3 length: 13 amino acids. The V end lost 3 bases, the J end lost 6 bases, and 9 bases lay between the germline ends. The sequence came from a middle-aged woman with acute or convalescent COVID-19. The sequencing sample was made of peripheral blood. The chain recombines TRBV12-3 or TRBV12-4 with TRBJ2-1; maybe TRBD1 (5 bases). The CDR3 nucleotides are TGTGCCAGCAGTTTCTTGGGGCCCAATGAGCAGTTCTTC. Amino acid sequence: CASSFLGPNEQFF.